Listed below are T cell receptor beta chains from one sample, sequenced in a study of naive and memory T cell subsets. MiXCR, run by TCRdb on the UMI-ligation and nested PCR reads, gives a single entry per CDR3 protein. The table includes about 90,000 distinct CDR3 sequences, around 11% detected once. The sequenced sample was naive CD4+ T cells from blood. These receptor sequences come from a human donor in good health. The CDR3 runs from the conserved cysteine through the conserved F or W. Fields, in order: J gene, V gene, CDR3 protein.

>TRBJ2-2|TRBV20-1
CSASEDGELFF
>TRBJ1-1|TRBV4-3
CASSLLSEGARAFF
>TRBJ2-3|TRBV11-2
CASRFGSGRADTQYF
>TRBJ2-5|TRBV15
CATSRYSWGQISETQYF
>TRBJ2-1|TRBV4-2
CASSRTGTESSYNEQFF
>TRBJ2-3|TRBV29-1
CSARTGIDTQYF
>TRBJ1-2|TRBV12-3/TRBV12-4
CASSPRVALYYGYTF
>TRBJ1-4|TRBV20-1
CSAQTGGTNEKLFF
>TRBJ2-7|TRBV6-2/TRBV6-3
CASSYSKTGPYEQYF
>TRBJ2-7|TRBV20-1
CSAFRDRGHEQYF
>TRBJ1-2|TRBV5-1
CASSPIANYGYTF
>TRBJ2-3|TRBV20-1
CSVAYTDTQYF
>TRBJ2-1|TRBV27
CASSFSGQDIFNEQFF
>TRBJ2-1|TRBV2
CASSTGLSRFNEQFF
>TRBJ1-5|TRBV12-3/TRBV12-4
CASSRGTVNQPQHF
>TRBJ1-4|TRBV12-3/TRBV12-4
CASSPKQDEKLFF
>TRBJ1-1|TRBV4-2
CASSQDIAGNTEAFF
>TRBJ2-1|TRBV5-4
CASSLPVGHNEQFF
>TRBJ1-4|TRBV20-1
CSAGGMGSGYEKLFF
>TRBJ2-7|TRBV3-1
CASSRTGTGPYEQYF
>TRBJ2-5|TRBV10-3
CAISGPTLETQYF
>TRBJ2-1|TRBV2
CASSVGNNEQFF
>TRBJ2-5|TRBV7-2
CASSLTTLETQYF
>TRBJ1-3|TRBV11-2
CASSTHRDSGNTIYF
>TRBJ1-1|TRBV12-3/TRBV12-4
CASSLQSEAFF
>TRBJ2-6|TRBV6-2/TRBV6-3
CASSYSPLGANVLTF
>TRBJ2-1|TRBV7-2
CASRPTRDHYNEQFF
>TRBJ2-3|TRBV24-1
CATSGRTGGVTDTQYF
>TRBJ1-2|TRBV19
CASSSTLTGNYGYIF
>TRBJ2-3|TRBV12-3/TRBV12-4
CASKLAGGPTRDTQYF
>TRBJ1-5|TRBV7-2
CASSLTPTGQPQHF
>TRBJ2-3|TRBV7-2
CASSLLAREDTQYF
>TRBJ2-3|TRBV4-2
CASSPRTSGIDAADTQYF
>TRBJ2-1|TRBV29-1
CSVKDRAGSYNEQFF
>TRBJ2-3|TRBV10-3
CAISAEQGTDTQYF
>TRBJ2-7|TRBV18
CASSPVTGSLASEQYF
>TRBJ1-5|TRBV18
CASSRTSNQPQHF
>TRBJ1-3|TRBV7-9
CASPPPETDSGNTIYF
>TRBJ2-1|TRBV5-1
CASSLITGVYNEQFF
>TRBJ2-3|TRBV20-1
CSARLQGGNRDTQYF
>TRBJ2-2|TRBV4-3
CASSQSRGAPNTGELFF
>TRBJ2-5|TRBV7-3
CASSLSRDQETQYF
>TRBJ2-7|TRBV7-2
CASSLDIFMSYEQYF
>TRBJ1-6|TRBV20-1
CSAISGDSPLHF
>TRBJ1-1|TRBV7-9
CASSHNRGSYAFF
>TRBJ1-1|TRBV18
CASSPFLLQGNTEAFF
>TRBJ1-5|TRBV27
CATKTGGGRNQPQHF
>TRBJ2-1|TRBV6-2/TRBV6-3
CASSYHGTSGIGEQFF
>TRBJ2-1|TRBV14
CASSETVPNEQFF
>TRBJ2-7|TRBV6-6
CASGGTEVYEQYF
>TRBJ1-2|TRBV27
CASSSRLSRQDYGYTF
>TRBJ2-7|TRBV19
CASIPTSGPYEQYF
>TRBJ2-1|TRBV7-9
CASSSPGSGSGEEQFF